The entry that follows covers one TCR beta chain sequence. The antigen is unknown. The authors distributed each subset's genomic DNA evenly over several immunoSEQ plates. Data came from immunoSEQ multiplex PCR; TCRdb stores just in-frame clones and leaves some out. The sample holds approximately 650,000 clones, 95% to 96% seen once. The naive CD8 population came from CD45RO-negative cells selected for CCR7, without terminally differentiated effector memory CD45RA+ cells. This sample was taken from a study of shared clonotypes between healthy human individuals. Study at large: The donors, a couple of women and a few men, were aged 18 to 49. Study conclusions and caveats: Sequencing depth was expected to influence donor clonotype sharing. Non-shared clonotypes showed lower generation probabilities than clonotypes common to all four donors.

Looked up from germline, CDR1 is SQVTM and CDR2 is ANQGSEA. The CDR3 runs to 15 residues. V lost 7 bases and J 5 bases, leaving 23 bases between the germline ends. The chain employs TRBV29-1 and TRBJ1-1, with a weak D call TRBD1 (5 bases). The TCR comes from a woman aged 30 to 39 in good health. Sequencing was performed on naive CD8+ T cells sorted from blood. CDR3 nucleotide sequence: TGCAGCGCAAAAGGGGACTATCGGGGTGGGACTGAAGCTTTCTTT. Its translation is CSAKGDYRGGTEAFF. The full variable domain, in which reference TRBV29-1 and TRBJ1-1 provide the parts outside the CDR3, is SAVISQKPSRDICQRGTSLTIQCQVDSQVTMMFWYRQQPGQSLTLIATANQGSEATYESGFVIDKFPISRPNLTFSTLTVSNMSPEDSSIYLCSAKGDYRGGTEAFFGQGTRLTVV.